These 15 T cell receptor delta chains were sequenced from one sample in a study of Vδ1+ human thymocytes. No antigen has been identified for these receptors. Extracted RNA was reverse transcribed into cDNA. Pooled V-gene forward primers with one constant-region reverse primer generated the CDR3 amplicons by multiplex PCR. TCRdb re-identified clones in the multiplex PCR reads via CATT. The sample contains 70,000 or so delta-chain clones, about 35% of which appear only once. General study points: Thymic TRG and TRD repertoires appeared highly polyclonal, with Gaussian CDR3 length distributions.

Sequenced material: Vdelta1+ gamma-delta thymocytes from the thymus. The subset here: FACS-sorted CD3+ TCRalphabeta- TCRVdelta1+ TCRVdelta2- thymocytes. All receptors come from a boy under two years old who had congenital heart surgery.

The chain uses TRDV1 and TRDJ1; 9 nucleotides match TRDD2. Germline V gene sequence: CDR1 TSWWSYY, CDR2 QGS. CDR3 length: 22 residues. V shed 5 bases, J shed 0 bases, and the junction held 25 bases outside the gene matches. Here the CDR3 DNA reads TGTGCTCTTGGGAACTCTCCTTCCTACCGGGCGTACTGGGGCCCCTACACCGATAAACTCATCTTT. Translated: CALGNSPSYRAYWGPYTDKLIF.

This sequence joins TRDV1 and TRDJ1, with 12 bases that match TRDD3. V trimming: 5 bases; J trimming: 1 base; junction bases outside the gene matches: 26. There are 23 residues in the CDR3. In germline, CDR1 is TSWWSYY, CDR2 QGS. CDR3 DNA: TGTGCTCTTGGGTCGCCTATTGGCCTTCCTTCCGTTACTGGGGGATACATCACCGATAAACTCATCTTT. Its translation: CALGSPIGLPSVTGGYITDKLIF.

The V call is TRDV1, the J call TRDJ1; no firm D call. This CDR3 region has 17 residues. Germline CDR1 is TSWWSYY and CDR2 is QGS. V gave up 0 bases and J gave up 1 base, with 15 bases separating them. In DNA, the CDR3 is TGTGCTCTTGGGGAACTAATCGGTGCTACGGCCACCGATAAACTCATCTTT. Translated, it gives CALGELIGATATDKLIF.

The rearrangement uses TRDV2 and TRDJ3; 11 bases are shared with TRDD3. CDR3 size: 20 residues. V lost 6 bases to trimming and J lost 0 bases; unmatched junction nucleotides: 12. Germline V gene lookup returns CDR1 GEAIGNYY and CDR2 EKD. CDR3: CACHPGGYLCFSWDTRQMFF. DNA of the CDR3: TGTGCCTGTCACCCTGGGGGATACCTCTGCTTCTCCTGGGACACCCGACAGATGTTTTTC.

This clone was seen a single time. The V and J genes are TRDV1 and TRDJ1, with no clear D. The CDR3 is 13 residues long. Looked up from germline, CDR1 is TSWWSYY and CDR2 is QGS. Deletions cut 4 bases from V and 7 bases from J, with 13 bases between. CDR3 region: CALGGTARPKLIF. CDR3 bases: TGTGCTCTTGGGGGGACGGCACGGCCTAAACTCATCTTT.

This clone was seen a few times. The chain carries TRDV1 and TRDJ1; D is possibly TRDD3 (6 bases). CDR3 length: 21 residues. V gave up 0 bases and J gave up 1 base, with 27 bases separating them. Germline V gives CDR1 TSWWSYY, CDR2 QGS. The CDR3, as DNA: TGTGCTCTTGGGGAACTAACCTACCTCACGGGGATTTGTACGGTCACCGATAAACTCATCTTT. Translating gives CALGELTYLTGICTVTDKLIF.

This clone was seen more than once but under ten times. V gene TRDV1 combines with J gene TRDJ1, with 12 bases lining up with TRDD3. The V gene's germline CDR1 is TSWWSYY and CDR2 QGS. Trimming cost V 2 bases and J 1 base; bases outside gene matches: 8. The CDR3 is 18 residues long. CDR3 in amino acids: CALGESPSWGIRTDKLIF. CDR3 DNA sequence: TGTGCTCTTGGGGAATCCCCCTCCTGGGGGATACGCACCGATAAACTCATCTTT.

This clone has a handful of counts. V usage is TRDV1 and J usage is TRDJ1; 8 positions match TRDD3. The germline CDR1 and CDR2 sequences are TSWWSYY and QGS. The CDR3 has 21 amino acids. V lost 2 bases, J lost 7 bases, and 27 bases stayed unmatched. CDR3: CALGEFQPLPYTPTGGSKLIF. The CDR3 DNA reads TGTGCTCTTGGGGAATTTCAACCCCTACCCTACACCCCTACTGGGGGGTCTAAACTCATCTTT.

The gene calls are TRDV1 and TRDJ1; 11 bases match TRDD3. The CDR3 contains 15 residues. From germline, CDR1 is TSWWSYY and CDR2 QGS. The V gene end was trimmed by 1 base and the J gene end by 8 bases; junction bases not matched to a gene: 6. CDR3 coding DNA: TGTGCTCTTGGGGAACCCATACTGGGGGATATGAAACTCATCTTT. It is translated as CALGEPILGDMKLIF.

This clone showed up just once. At one end, the junction sequence differs from germline, possibly due to a read error. The chain couples TRDV1 to TRDJ1; 8 positions agree with TRDD3. Per germline, CDR1 TSWWSYY and CDR2 QGS. This CDR3 has 20 amino acids. The CDR3: CALEELGRYLYWGYPHKLIF. The CDR3 coding sequence is TGTGCTCTTGAGGAACTAGGGCGATACCTTTACTGGGGATACCCCCATAAACTCATCTTT.

The chain links TRDV1 to TRDJ1; D possibly corresponds to TRDD3 (5 bases). Germline values: CDR1 TSWWSYY, CDR2 QGS. V was clipped by 5 bases and J by 1 base, with 26 bases between them. The CDR3 loop spans 19 amino acids. Written as DNA, the CDR3 is TGTGCTCTTGGGTCCCGCCTCCGCTGGGACACGCATAGCACCGATAAACTCATCTTT. Translation gives CALGSRLRWDTHSTDKLIF.

The rearrangement links TRDV1 to TRDJ1; 12 positions match TRDD3. The CDR3 is 18 amino acids. The germline V gene has CDR1 TSWWSYY and CDR2 QGS. J was trimmed by 7 bases and V by 0 bases; bases with no gene match: 12. The CDR3 coding sequence is TGTGCTCTTGGGGAACTTTCTTCCCACTGGGGGATACCAGGTAAACTCATCTTT. Translated: CALGELSSHWGIPGKLIF.

V gene TRDV1 combines with J gene TRDJ1, with D perhaps TRDD2 or TRDD3 (8 bases each). The CDR3 covers 22 residues. V shed 1 base and J shed 0 bases, with 30 bases lying between them. CDR1 TSWWSYY and CDR2 QGS come from the germline V gene. The CDR3: CALGEPSVASYDWGLYTDKLIF. As DNA, the CDR3 is TGTGCTCTTGGGGAACCTTCAGTGGCTTCCTACGACTGGGGGCTATACACCGATAAACTCATCTTT.

In this sample, this clone turned up a few times. The chain links TRDV1 to TRDJ1, with 12 bases fitting TRDD3. CDR1 is TSWWSYY and CDR2 is QGS in the germline V gene. The CDR3 is made up of 24 amino acids. V lost 0 bases, J lost 0 bases, and 23 bases stayed unmatched. DNA of the CDR3: TGTGCTCTTGGGGAACTTGCCGCCGTCCGGCCTTCCCACACTGGGGGATACTACACCGATAAACTCATCTTT. It encodes CALGELAAVRPSHTGGYYTDKLIF.

The chain has TRDV2 and TRDJ3; D gene uncertain. The V end lost 3 bases, the J end lost 0 bases, and 20 bases lay between the germline ends. From germline, CDR1 is GEAIGNYY and CDR2 EKD. The CDR3 runs to 20 residues. DNA of the CDR3: TGTGCCTGTGACCCTCTGAGGCGTCCATCCTCCTCCTGGGACACCCGACAGATGTTTTTC. This sequence encodes CACDPLRRPSSSWDTRQMFF.